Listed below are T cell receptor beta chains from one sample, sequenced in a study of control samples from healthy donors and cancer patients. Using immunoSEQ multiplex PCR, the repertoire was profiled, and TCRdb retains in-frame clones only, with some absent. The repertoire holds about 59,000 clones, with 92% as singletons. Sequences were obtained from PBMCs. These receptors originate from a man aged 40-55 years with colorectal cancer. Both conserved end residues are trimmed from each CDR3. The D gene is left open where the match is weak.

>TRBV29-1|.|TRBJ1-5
SVRRVSSPYNQPQH
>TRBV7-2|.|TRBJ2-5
ASSLVVIWSETQY
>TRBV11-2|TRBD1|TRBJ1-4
ASSPQGVSNEKLF
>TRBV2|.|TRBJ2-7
ASSETQVRAEQY
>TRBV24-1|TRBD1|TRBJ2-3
ATSATGKSTDTQY
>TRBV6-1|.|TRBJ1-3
ASSEAAGGNTIY
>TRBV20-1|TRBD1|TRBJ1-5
SASSLPGQGFASNQPQH
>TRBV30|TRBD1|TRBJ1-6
AWRDRARTSYNSPLH
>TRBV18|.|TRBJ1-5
ASSRGNDQPQH
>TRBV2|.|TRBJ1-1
ASSESGGRIAEAF
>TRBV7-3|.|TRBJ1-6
ASSLSPQGSGSPLH
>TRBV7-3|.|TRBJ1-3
ASSLTPGWMGNTIY
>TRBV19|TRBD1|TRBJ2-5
ASSPGQYQETQY
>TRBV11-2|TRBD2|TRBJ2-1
ASSKLAGGLENEQF
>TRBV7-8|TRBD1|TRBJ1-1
ASSRDRVRGNTEAF
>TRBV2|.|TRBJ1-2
ASSEDDYGYT
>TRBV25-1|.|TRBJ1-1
ASRIGTEAF
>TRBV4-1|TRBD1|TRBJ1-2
ASSQRPVGQVNGYT
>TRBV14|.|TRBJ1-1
ASSPPAGSRSEAF
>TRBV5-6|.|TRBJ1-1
ASSFSQVAFEAF
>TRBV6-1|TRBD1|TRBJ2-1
ASSEAWADRGVEQF
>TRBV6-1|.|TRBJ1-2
ASSDQRQVGYT
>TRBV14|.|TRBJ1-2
ASSQDRGYGYT
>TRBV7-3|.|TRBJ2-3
ASSLRGVKTDTQY